Ten or more counts support the clone carrying this T cell receptor beta chain. Its antigen is unidentified. MiXCR was run by TCRdb on the RACE reads, yielding one entry per CDR3 protein. The sample lists some 38,000 distinct CDR3 sequences, 7.5% to 8% occurring once. The V gene end was trimmed by 4 bases and the J gene end by 2 bases; junction bases not matched to a gene: 4. The CDR3 is made up of 15 amino acids. Germline V gives CDR1 ENHRY, CDR2 SYGVKD. Time point defined: pre-sensitization, week 0. Treatment here: therapeutic diphenylcyclopropenone sensitization with weekly scalp DPC. Sample donors consisted of patients with alopecia, aged 18 to 70 years, who were suitable for DPC. The data are from a study of human T cells and chemical hapten exposure. Study at large: Per-sample TCR yields varied mainly from small pooled library volume differences.

Study observations and caveats: DPC sensitization produced no change in TCRs with frequency above 1 in 1000.

The source material was whole blood, sampled in connection with sensitization to the hapten diphenylcyclopropenone (DPC). The chain employs TRBV10-3 and TRBJ2-3; 9 nucleotides line up with TRBD2. This receptor was taken from a woman between 50 and 59 years old with alopecia areata. Some clones in this sample may be carry-over from other donors' samples. The CDR3 coding sequence is TGTGCCATCAGTGTGCTAGCGGGATTCACAGATACGCAGTATTTT. Residues: CAISVLAGFTDTQYF.